This is a list of T cell receptor beta chains from one sample in a study of blood T cell repertoires in COVID-19. The data were produced by immunoSEQ multiplex PCR, yet TCRdb's version contains in-frame clones alone and is incomplete. The data contain around 140,000 clones, over 75% of them singletons. Material: peripheral blood. Source of these receptors: a man aged 60-69 years with active or convalescent COVID-19. Each CDR3 is given with its conserved first and last residue. Each record gives: D gene, clone size, J gene, V gene, CDR3 protein, CDR3 DNA. D genes are given only for firm matches. Expanded clones are given a class, and other clones once, few, many or no size at all.

-,few,TRBJ2-2,TRBV23-1,CASSLPRAWQGLMDNTGELFF,TGCGCCAGCAGCCTGCCCCGGGCTTGGCAGGGGCTAATGGACAACACCGGGGAGCTGTTTTTT
-,-,TRBJ2-5,TRBV7-7,CASSRSTVTQETQYF,TGTGCTAGCAGCCGATCGACAGTAACCCAAGAGACCCAGTACTTC
TRBD1,-,TRBJ1-6,TRBV2,CASRRQGAYSPLHF,TGTGCCAGCAGACGACAGGGGGCTTATTCACCCCTCCACTTT
-,-,TRBJ2-2,TRBV5-1,CASSPPSSGGELFF,TGCGCCAGCAGCCCACCTAGCTCCGGCGGGGAGCTGTTTTTT
-,-,TRBJ1-5,TRBV7-8,CASSPFTGQPQHF,TGTGCCAGCAGCCCATTTACGGGGCAGCCCCAGCATTTT
TRBD1,-,TRBJ2-1,TRBV9,CASSRGAGTVSSYNEQFF,TGTGCCAGCAGCCGAGGGGCTGGGACAGTAAGCTCCTACAATGAGCAGTTCTTC
-,-,TRBJ1-1,TRBV6-5,CATTGWRDTEAFF,TGTGCCACCACAGGTTGGAGGGACACTGAAGCTTTCTTT
TRBD1,-,TRBJ1-3,TRBV3-1/TRBV3-2,CASSQDLGQVGNTIYF,TGTGCCAGCAGCCAAGATTTGGGACAGGTTGGAAACACCATATATTTT
-,-,TRBJ2-2,TRBV9,CASSVTPMTGELFF,TGTGCCAGCAGCGTTACACCGATGACCGGGGAGCTGTTTTTT
-,-,TRBJ2-5,TRBV28,CASSPPGGETQYF,TGTGCCAGCAGTCCCCCGGGTGGGGAGACCCAGTACTTC
-,once,TRBJ2-3,TRBV19,CASSMLRDHEGTNTQYF,TGTGCCAGTAGTATGTTGAGGGATCACGAGGGCACAAATACGCAGTATTTT
TRBD2,-,TRBJ2-3,TRBV5-4,CASSPTSGRVDTQYF,TGTGCCAGCAGTCCCACTAGCGGGAGAGTGGATACGCAGTATTTT
TRBD2,-,TRBJ2-1,TRBV27,CASSHQGLVGNEQFF,TGTGCCAGCAGTCACCAGGGACTAGTAGGCAATGAGCAGTTCTTC
-,-,TRBJ2-7,TRBV28,CASGVEGEQYF,TGTGCCAGCGGGGTTGAGGGAGAGCAGTACTTC
TRBD1,-,TRBJ1-1,TRBV19,CASSTRDSLRGEAFF,TGTGCCAGTAGTACCAGGGACAGCCTCAGGGGTGAAGCTTTCTTT
-,-,TRBJ1-5,TRBV6-1,CASMEYSNQPQHF,TGTGCCAGCATGGAGTATAGCAATCAGCCCCAGCATTTT
TRBD2,-,TRBJ2-4,TRBV2,CASIRGGLAEAKNIQYF,TGTGCCAGCATCCGGGGGGGACTAGCAGAAGCCAAAAACATTCAGTACTTC
TRBD2,-,TRBJ2-1,TRBV5-1,CASSPGLAIYNEQFF,TGCGCCAGCAGCCCGGGACTAGCGATCTACAATGAGCAGTTCTTC
TRBD2,-,TRBJ2-4,TRBV6-1,CASSEAGGAKNIQYF,TGTGCCAGCAGTGAAGCCGGGGGGGCCAAAAACATTCAGTACTTC
-,-,TRBJ1-5,TRBV28,CASSKLNGENQPQHF,TGTGCCAGCAGCAAACTAAACGGGGAGAATCAGCCCCAGCATTTT
-,-,TRBJ2-2,TRBV9,CASSVLDTGELFF,TGTGCCAGCAGCGTACTTGACACCGGGGAGCTGTTTTTT
-,-,TRBJ1-1,TRBV3-1/TRBV3-2,CASSQAIGGTEAFF,TGTGCCAGCAGCCAAGCTATCGGGGGCACTGAAGCTTTCTTT
TRBD1,-,TRBJ1-2,TRBV2,CASSEDRQGGYGYIF,TGTGCCAGCAGTGAAGACCGACAGGGCGGCTATGGCTACATCTTC
-,few,TRBJ1-2,TRBV25-1,CASSVGWGVYGYTF,TGTGCCAGCAGTGTTGGGTGGGGGGTCTATGGCTACACCTTC
TRBD1,-,TRBJ1-2,TRBV7-8,CASSLFTGDSGYTF,TGTGCCAGCAGCTTATTTACAGGGGATTCTGGCTACACCTTC
-,once,TRBJ1-6,TRBV28,CASSFPQGHSPLHF,TGTGCCAGCAGTTTCCCGCAGGGCCATTCACCCCTCCACTTT
-,once,TRBJ2-1,TRBV12-5,CASAVARGAIGSYNEQFF,TGTGCTAGTGCGGTCGCCAGGGGGGCGATTGGGTCCTACAATGAGCAGTTCTTC
TRBD1,-,TRBJ1-1,TRBV6-5,CASSPQGRTEAFF,TGTGCCAGCAGCCCACAGGGGAGGACTGAAGCTTTCTTT
TRBD1,-,TRBJ2-7,TRBV10-1,CATNRQGVIYEQYF,TGCGCCACCAACCGACAGGGGGTAATCTACGAGCAGTACTTC
-,-,TRBJ1-3,TRBV4-3,CASSQELVPSGNTIYF,TGCGCCAGCAGCCAAGAACTAGTCCCCTCTGGAAACACCATATATTTT
-,-,TRBJ2-7,TRBV28,CASTPTTSYEQYF,TGTGCCAGCACCCCGACTACCTCCTACGAGCAGTACTTC
-,-,TRBJ1-3,TRBV28,CASSLSPGWNTIYF,TGTGCCAGCAGTTTATCCCCCGGTTGGAACACCATATATTTT
-,-,TRBJ2-7,TRBV12-3/TRBV12-4,CASSLNNEQYF,TGTGCCAGCAGTTTAAATAACGAGCAGTACTTC
-,-,TRBJ2-7,TRBV20-1,CSASDIYEQYF,TGCAGTGCTAGTGACATCTACGAGCAGTACTTC
TRBD1,-,TRBJ1-2,TRBV4-2,CASSQGTGFGYTF,TGTGCCAGCAGCCAAGGGACAGGGTTTGGCTACACCTTC
TRBD1,once,TRBJ1-2,TRBV25-1,CASSGGTALYGYTF,TGTGCCAGCAGTGGAGGGACAGCTCTCTATGGCTACACCTTC
TRBD2,-,TRBJ2-1,TRBV4-2,CASSRLGPGLAGDEQFF,TGTGCCAGCAGCCGCTTGGGACCGGGACTAGCGGGAGATGAGCAGTTCTTC
-,-,TRBJ1-5,TRBV5-4,CASSLGPPRSNQPQHF,TGTGCCAGCAGCTTGGGTCCCCCTAGGAGCAATCAGCCCCAGCATTTT
TRBD2,-,TRBJ2-7,TRBV9,CASSVASTGLAHYEQYF,TGTGCCAGCAGCGTAGCATCAACTGGACTAGCCCACTACGAGCAGTACTTC
-,-,TRBJ1-2,TRBV9,CASSVESSGGYTF,TGTGCCAGCAGCGTAGAATCTTCGGGTGGCTACACCTTC
TRBD1,-,TRBJ1-2,TRBV6-6,CASSYSTGGSYGYTF,TGTGCCAGCAGTTACTCGACAGGGGGGAGCTATGGCTACACCTTC
TRBD2,few,TRBJ2-2,TRBV7-7,CASSLIAGEPGRPGELFF,TGTGCTAGCAGCCTGATAGCGGGAGAGCCCGGTCGACCCGGGGAGCTGTTTTTT
TRBD1,-,TRBJ2-7,TRBV28,CASSPGQGTYEQYF,TGTGCCAGCAGTCCGGGACAGGGGACCTACGAGCAGTACTTC
TRBD1,-,TRBJ2-7,TRBV5-5,CASSLPGGMYEQYF,TGTGCCAGCAGCTTGCCAGGGGGCATGTACGAGCAGTACTTC
-,-,TRBJ1-1,TRBV7-9,CASSLIRGQGRTTEAFF,TGTGCCAGCAGCTTAATCCGGGGACAAGGCCGCACGACTGAAGCTTTCTTT
-,-,TRBJ2-5,TRBV10-3,CAIQGGGETQYF,TGTGCCATCCAGGGGGGTGGAGAGACCCAGTACTTC
-,-,TRBJ2-5,TRBV3-1/TRBV3-2,CASSQAVVQETQYF,TGTGCCAGCAGCCAAGCTGTTGTCCAAGAGACCCAGTACTTC
-,-,TRBJ2-7,TRBV29-1,CSVGPTAYEQYF,TGCAGCGTTGGGCCGACAGCCTACGAGCAGTACTTC
-,-,TRBJ1-5,TRBV2,CASSEAVAANQPQHF,TGTGCCAGCAGTGAAGCGGTGGCCGCAAATCAGCCCCAGCATTTT
TRBD1,-,TRBJ2-1,TRBV6-5,CASISLRGTDNEQFF,TGTGCCAGCATTAGCCTACGAGGGACAGATAATGAGCAGTTCTTC
TRBD2,-,TRBJ2-2,TRBV19,CASSTLAGGNTGELFF,TGTGCCAGTAGTACACTAGCGGGGGGGAACACCGGGGAGCTGTTTTTT
TRBD1,-,TRBJ2-1,TRBV28,CASRRDRVYNEQFF,TGTGCCAGCAGGAGGGACAGAGTATACAATGAGCAGTTCTTC
TRBD1,-,TRBJ2-7,TRBV29-1,CSVEGRGREQYF,TGCAGCGTTGAAGGCAGGGGGCGCGAGCAGTACTTC
-,-,TRBJ2-4,TRBV3-1/TRBV3-2,CASSQGRGGSDRNIQYF,TGTGCCAGCAGCCAAGGGAGGGGGGGTAGCGACAGAAACATTCAGTACTTC